Below, one TCR beta chain is given with its context. Its antigen is still unknown. The data are from a study of graft-versus-host responses after intestinal transplantation. Study-wide context: Multivisceral, liver-intestinal, or isolated intestinal transplants were given to recipients. Recipients across the board were started on anti-thymocyte globulin induction, then kept on tacrolimus and steroids for about 3 years. Findings of the study overall: The presence of high graft-versus-host to host-versus-graft clonal ratios in allografts characterized patients with graft-donor T cell macrochimerism. Marrow from the recipient contained GvH clones, some of which had appeared first in ileum or blood.

The CDR3 runs to 14 residues. Germline V gives CDR1 MNHEY, CDR2 SMNVEV (reference sequence). Trimming removed 5 bases at V and 3 bases at J, with 13 bases between. Clones were sequenced by immunoSEQ multiplex PCR, and TCRdb holds only the in-frame ones, with some missing. The sample has roughly 80,000 clones, about nine tenths seen once; the top ten hold around 8.6%. This sequence joins TRBV27 and TRBJ1-2, with D possibly being TRBD1 (5 bases). This TCR came from a human donor who was the organ donor for an intestinal transplant. The source material was unstimulated CD8+ T cells sorted from spleen or lymph node cells, sampled before transplant. The CDR3 nucleotides read TGTGCCAGCAGTCTCCTTGGGGGGGACTATGGCTACACCTTC. It specifies CASSLLGGDYGYTF.